This T cell receptor (beta chain) stems from a study of OX40 agonist ivuxolimab in advanced cancers. At the level of the study: People in dose escalation had one of these cancers: hepatocellular carcinoma, melanoma, renal cell or head and neck cancer. Three patients, one with hepatocellular carcinoma and two with cutaneous melanoma, achieved partial responses.

Overall study results and limits: Relative to CD4+ cells, CD8+ T cells on average had more expanded clones. Clonal expansion from baseline to week 6 occurred in both CD4+ and CD8+ T cells.

Repertoires were generated with immunoSEQ multiplex PCR, while TCRdb's copy carries only in-frame clones and drops some. The sample consists of 2,500 to 3,500 clones, approximately 72% of them appearing once. Per the germline V gene, CDR1 is SGHAT and CDR2 is FQNNGV. The CDR3 extends over 15 amino acids. V was shortened by 5 bases and J by 0 bases, with 10 bases between the two germline ends. Remarks on this clone: Its cognate antigen is unknown.

The V call is TRBV11-2, the J call TRBJ1-4, with D unresolved. This specimen consisted of CD4+ or CD8+ T cells sorted from blood, obtained in a trial of the OX40 agonist ivuxolimab. This clonotype was sampled from an adult with an advanced solid tumor such as melanoma, head and neck, liver or kidney cancer. CDR3 sequence (DNA): TGTGCCAGCAGCCCCTTTGGCCCAACTAATGAAAAACTGTTTTTT. Translation: CASSPFGPTNEKLFF.